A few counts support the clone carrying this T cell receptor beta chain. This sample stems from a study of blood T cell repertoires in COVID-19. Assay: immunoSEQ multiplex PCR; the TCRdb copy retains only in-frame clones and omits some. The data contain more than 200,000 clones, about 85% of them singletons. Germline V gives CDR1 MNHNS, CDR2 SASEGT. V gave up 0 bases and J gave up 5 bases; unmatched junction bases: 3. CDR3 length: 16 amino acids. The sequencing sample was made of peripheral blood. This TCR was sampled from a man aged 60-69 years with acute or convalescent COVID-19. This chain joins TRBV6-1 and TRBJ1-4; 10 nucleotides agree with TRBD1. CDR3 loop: CASSEAVGQGNEKLFF. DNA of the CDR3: TGTGCCAGCAGTGAAGCCGTGGGACAGGGGAATGAAAAACTGTTTTTT.